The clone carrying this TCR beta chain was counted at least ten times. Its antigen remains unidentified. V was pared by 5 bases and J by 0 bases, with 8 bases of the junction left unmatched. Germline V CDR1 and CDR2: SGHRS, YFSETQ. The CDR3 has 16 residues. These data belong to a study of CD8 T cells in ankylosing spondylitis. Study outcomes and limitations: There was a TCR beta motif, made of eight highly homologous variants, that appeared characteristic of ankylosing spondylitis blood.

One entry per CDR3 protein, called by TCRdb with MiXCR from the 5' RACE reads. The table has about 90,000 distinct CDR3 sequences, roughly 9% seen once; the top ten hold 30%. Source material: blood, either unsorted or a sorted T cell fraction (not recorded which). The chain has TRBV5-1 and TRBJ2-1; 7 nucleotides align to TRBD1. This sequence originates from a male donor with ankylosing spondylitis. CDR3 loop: CASRRERDSSYNEQFF. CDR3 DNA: TGCGCCAGCAGAAGGGAAAGGGACAGCTCCTACAATGAGCAGTTCTTC. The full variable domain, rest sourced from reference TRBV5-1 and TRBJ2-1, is KAGVTQTPRYLIKTRGQQVTLSCSPISGHRSVSWYQQTPGQGLQFLFEYFSETQRNKGNFPGRFSGRQFSNSRSEMNVSTLELGDSALYLCASRRERDSSYNEQFFGPGTRLTVL.